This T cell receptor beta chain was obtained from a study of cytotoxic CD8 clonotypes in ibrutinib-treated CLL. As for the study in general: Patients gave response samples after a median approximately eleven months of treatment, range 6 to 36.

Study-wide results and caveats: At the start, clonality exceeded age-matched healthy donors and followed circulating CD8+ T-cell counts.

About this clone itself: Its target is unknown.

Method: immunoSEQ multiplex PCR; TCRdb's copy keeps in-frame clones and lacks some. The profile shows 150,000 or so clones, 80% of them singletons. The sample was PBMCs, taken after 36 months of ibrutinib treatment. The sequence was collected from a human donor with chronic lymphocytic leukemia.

The CDR3 sequence is CASSLALRGQYF. The CDR3 nucleotides read TGTGCCAGCAGCTTGGCCCTACGAGGTCAGTACTTC. The gene calls are TRBV5-8 and TRBJ2-7; no definite D call. This CDR3 has 12 residues. Trimming pared 0 bases from V and 10 bases from J, leaving 11 bases between. The germline V gene has CDR1 SGHTS and CDR2 YDEGEE. Together with reference TRBV5-8 and TRBJ2-7, the CDR3 gives the full variable domain: EAGVTQSPTHLIKTRGQQATLRCSPISGHTSVYWYQQALGLGLQFLLWYDEGEERNRGNFPPRFSGRQFPNYSSELNVNALELEDSALYLCASSLALRGQYFGPGTRLTVT.